This T cell receptor (beta chain) was captured in a study of T cells in Graves' hyperthyroidism and ophthalmopathy. Turning to the study itself: At the time of initial diagnosis and before any treatment, peripheral blood was collected.

About this clonotype: Antigen: not known.

RNA transcripts were the template for amplifying TCR beta CDR3 regions. When the TCR CDR3 underwent first-round RT-PCR, the HTBI primer set was used. TCRdb re-called the multiplex PCR reads with MiXCR, one entry per CDR3 protein. Of hundreds of thousands of distinct CDR3 sequences in the sample, roughly 32% were seen once. General study points: Clonotypes that were expanded in thyroid above 0.001 mostly appeared in blood too. The model foresaw ophthalmopathy a median around 6 months prior to onset.

CDR3 length: 16 amino acids. V shed 3 bases and J shed 0 bases, with 14 bases lying between them. Hyperthyroidism, newly diagnosed and lasting under 2 months, affected patients aged 18 to 65. The sequenced sample consisted of blood. The chain recombines TRBV12-3 or TRBV12-4 with TRBJ1-1; D remains ambiguous. The clonotype originates from a woman in her 40s with Graves' hyperthyroidism. The CDR3, as DNA: TGTGCCAGCAGTTTGGTGGACCCTACTATGAACACTGAAGCTTTCTTT. Protein: CASSLVDPTMNTEAFF.